This TCR beta chain was sequenced during a study of blood T cells in healthy people across ages. Study-wide points: Older individuals had lower TCR beta diversity per million T cells (the decline was roughly linear).

Worth noting for this clonotype: Antigen specificity is unknown.

The V end was cut by 0 bases, the J end by 1 base, with 7 bases between. CDR3 size: 15 residues. Germline V gives CDR1 MNHNY, CDR2 SVGAGI (reference sequence). Primed by a sample-barcoded 5' primer and a J-beta primer mix, a second PCR proceeded for about 6 to 12 cycles. TCRdb itself ran the 5' RACE reads through MiXCR, one entry per CDR3 protein. In the table there are fewer than 900,000 distinct CDR3 sequences, roughly 47% of which are singletons. The sample taken for sequencing was blood. The chain uses TRBV6-6 and TRBJ2-1; D is unresolved. The sequence came from a woman between 55 and 75 years old in good health. CDR3 protein: CASSYSSGSYNEQFF. The CDR3 DNA is TGTGCCAGCAGTTACTCCTCCGGGTCCTACAATGAGCAGTTCTTC.